This T cell receptor (beta chain) was found in a study of cytomegalovirus exposure and HLA in healthy donors. A multiplex PCR was run with 60 Vbeta primers and 13 Jbeta primers. Repertoires were generated with immunoSEQ multiplex PCR, while TCRdb's copy carries only in-frame clones and drops some. This sample has about 180,000 clones; about 79% occur once, and the top ten carry around 1.5%. In germline, CDR1 is SNHLY, CDR2 FYNNEI. This CDR3 has 11 amino acids. Trimming cost V 8 bases and J 7 bases, with 12 bases left between them. Findings and caveats of the study: As a later analysis showed, a missense DCLRE1C variant was linked to trimming of TCR beta V- and J-genes.

About this clone: Its antigen is as yet unknown.

The source of this sequence is a young man in good health and CMV-seronegative. Input material: PBMCs. This chain links TRBV2 with TRBJ2-7; D is perhaps TRBD2 (5 bases). CDR3 in amino acids: CASGSFGEQYF. In nucleotides, the CDR3 is TGTGCCAGCGGGAGTTTCGGGGAGCAGTACTTC.